This T cell receptor (beta chain) was captured by sequencing in a study of T cells in Graves' hyperthyroidism and ophthalmopathy. The source material, RNA transcripts, was used to amplify TCR beta CDR3 regions. The primer set for the first-round RT-PCR of the TCR CDR3 was HTBI. TCRdb re-called the multiplex PCR reads with MiXCR, one entry per CDR3 protein. The table records approximately 480,000 distinct CDR3 sequences, around 20% of them present only once. This clonotype was observed many times. CDR1 is DFQATT and CDR2 is SNEGSKA in the germline V gene (reference sequence). Trimming stripped 3 bases from V and 1 base from J, with 10 bases between. The CDR3 covers 13 residues.

The sample comprised blood. The TCR was taken from a man in his late teens or twenties with Graves' hyperthyroidism. The V and J genes are TRBV20-1 and TRBJ2-7, with a weak D call TRBD2 (6 bases). CDR3 residues: CSARGLVSYEQYF. DNA of the CDR3: TGCAGTGCTAGGGGACTGGTATCCTACGAGCAGTACTTC.